Presented here are 11 T cell receptor beta chains from one specimen sequenced in a study of CD8 T cells in Susac syndrome. Random-hexamer reverse transcription was applied to about 0.5 to 1 ug RNA. TCRdb re-analysed the immunoSEQ multiplex PCR reads in MiXCR, keeping a single row per CDR3 protein. The profile shows about 290,000 distinct CDR3 sequences, approximately 85% of them singletons. Sequencing was performed on CD8+ T cells from PBMCs. These receptors were obtained from a human donor with multiple sclerosis.

J is TRBJ1-2 and V is TRBV29-1; the D gene is possibly TRBD1 (6 bases). Trimming took 4 bases from V and 7 from J, leaving 19 bases between them. Germline CDR1 SQVTM, CDR2 ANQGSEA. The CDR3 consists of 14 residues. This CDR3 is CSVGLDSQKGGYTF. The CDR3 DNA sequence: TGCAGCGTTGGCCTGGACAGCCAAAAGGGTGGCTACACCTTC.

The chain carries TRBV6-5 and TRBJ1-2; D might be TRBD1 (5 bases). Trimming left V 5 bases short and J 2 bases short, with 12 bases between. Germline V gene lookup returns CDR1 MNHEY and CDR2 SVGAGI. CDR3 length equals 14 residues. The CDR3 reads CASSETDTNYGYTF. In nucleotides, the CDR3 is TGTGCCAGCAGTGAGACAGATACAAACTATGGCTACACCTTC.

V is TRBV11-2 and J is TRBJ1-1; weak D call: TRBD1 (5 bases). Trimming stripped 6 bases from V and 1 base from J, with 15 bases between. This CDR3 region has 15 residues. Germline assignment: CDR1 SGHAT and CDR2 FQNNGV. Written as DNA, the CDR3 is TGTGCCAGCAGTGACAGCACAGACACGAACACTGAAGCTTTCTTT. Translated: CASSDSTDTNTEAFF.

The chain uses TRBV7-3 and TRBJ2-1; perhaps TRBD2 as D (5 bases). Trimming took 1 base from V and 5 from J, leaving 12 bases between them. Germline CDR1 SGHTA, CDR2 FQGTGA. The CDR3 has 15 residues. The CDR3 DNA reads TGTGCCAGCAGCTTAAGGCTGGGAGTACACAATGAGCAGTTCTTC. Protein product: CASSLRLGVHNEQFF.

This rearrangement joins TRBV28 to TRBJ2-3, with TRBD2 identical over 7 bases. V lost 2 bases, J lost 2 bases, and 7 bases stayed unmatched. This CDR3 is built from 16 residues. CDR1 and CDR2 from the germline V gene are MDHEN and SYDVKM. CDR3 protein: CASSLPLAVVTDTQYF. DNA for the CDR3: TGTGCCAGCAGTTTACCGCTAGCGGTAGTCACAGATACGCAGTATTTT.

This clonotype was counted only a few times. V and J are TRBV6-5 and TRBJ2-2, with D maybe TRBD2 (5 bases). The CDR3 has 13 amino acids. The germline gives CDR1 MNHEY, CDR2 SVGAGI. V was trimmed by 3 bases and J by 5 bases, leaving 7 bases between them. The chain's CDR3 is CASSYSGTGELFF. The CDR3 bases are TGTGCCAGCAGTTATTCGGGAACCGGGGAGCTGTTTTTT.

This clonotype showed up just once. The chain carries TRBV7-7 and TRBJ1-5, with D possibly matching TRBD1 (6 bases). The CDR3 has 13 amino acids. Germline V gene lookup returns CDR1 SSHAT and CDR2 FNYEAQ (reference sequence). The V and J ends lost 2 bases and 8 bases respectively, with 10 bases between them. CDR3 protein: CASSLWAGEPQHF. CDR3 nucleotides: TGTGCCAGCAGCTTATGGGCAGGGGAGCCCCAGCATTTT.

The V and J genes are TRBV19 and TRBJ1-1; 8 bases match TRBD1. Germline V gene data show CDR1 as LNHDA and CDR2 as SQIVND (reference sequence). This CDR3 has 16 amino acids. V lost 7 bases to trimming and J lost 0 bases; unmatched junction nucleotides: 10. CDR3 coding DNA: TGTGCCAGTATGGAGGCCGGGACAGGCATGAACACTGAAGCTTTCTTT. This gives the protein CASMEAGTGMNTEAFF.

This chain joins TRBV19 and TRBJ2-1; D is uncertain. In germline, CDR1 is LNHDA, CDR2 SQIVND (reference sequence). V lost 6 bases and J lost 3, with 15 bases in between. This CDR3 contains 15 residues. The CDR3 bases are TGTGCCAGTAGCCTGGGTCCTTGGGTCTACAATGAGCAGTTCTTC. It yields the protein CASSLGPWVYNEQFF.

This clonotype has more than one count but fewer than ten. This chain links TRBV7-9 with TRBJ1-5, with D unresolved. Trimming removed 5 bases at V and 4 bases at J, with 6 bases between. The germline CDR1 and CDR2 sequences are SEHNR and FQNEAQ (reference sequence). The length of the CDR3 is 12 residues. CDR3: CASSPGNQPQHF. DNA for the CDR3: TGTGCCAGCAGCCCCGGGAATCAGCCCCAGCATTTT. The variable domain in full, with the rest retrieved from reference TRBV7-9 and TRBJ1-5, is DTGVSQNPRHKITKRGQNVTFRCDPISEHNRLYWYRQTLGQGPEFLTYFQNEAQLEKSRLLSDRFSAERPKGSFSTLEIQRTEQGDSAMYLCASSPGNQPQHFGDGTRLSIL.

CDR3 sequence reads: CATSRARGSGNTIYF. The CDR3 DNA reads TGTGCCACCAGCAGGGCCCGGGGATCTGGAAACACCATATATTTT. This chain joins TRBV15 and TRBJ1-3; D is unclear. The CDR3 has 15 residues. Per the germline V gene, CDR1 is LNHNV and CDR2 is YYDKDF (reference sequence). The V end lost 3 bases, the J end lost 1 base, and 10 bases lay between the germline ends.